The rows below give T cell receptor beta chains drawn from one sample of a study of blood T cell repertoires in COVID-19. The data were produced by immunoSEQ multiplex PCR, yet TCRdb's version contains in-frame clones alone and is incomplete. There are hundreds of thousands of clones in the sample; roughly 85% occur only once, and approximately 5.1% lies in the top ten. Sequenced: peripheral blood. These receptors originate from a man in his fifties or sixties with active or convalescent COVID-19. The CDR3 runs from the conserved cysteine through the conserved F or W. The D gene is left open where the match is weak. Expanded clones are given a class, and other clones once, few, many or no size at all.

j_call: TRBJ2-1
clone_size: NA
d_call: TRBD1
v_call: TRBV30
cdr3_aa: CACKPTGARSYNEQFF
cdr3_nt: TGTGCCTGTAAACCGACAGGGGCGCGATCCTACAATGAGCAGTTCTTC

j_call: TRBJ2-1
clone_size: few
d_call: TRBD2
v_call: TRBV4-2
cdr3_aa: CASSLGLAGGPRNNEQFF
cdr3_nt: TGTGCCAGCAGCCTGGGACTAGCGGGAGGGCCCCGAAACAATGAGCAGTTCTTC

j_call: TRBJ2-5
clone_size: NA
d_call: TRBD2
v_call: TRBV5-1
cdr3_aa: CASSLVGTSGLSGGETQYF
cdr3_nt: TGCGCCAGCAGCTTGGTTGGGACTAGCGGTCTATCGGGCGGGGAGACCCAGTACTTC

j_call: TRBJ2-2
clone_size: NA
d_call: NA
v_call: TRBV7-3
cdr3_aa: CASSLTLNTGELFF
cdr3_nt: TGTGCCAGCAGCTTAACCCTTAACACCGGGGAGCTGTTTTTT

j_call: TRBJ2-5
clone_size: NA
d_call: NA
v_call: TRBV28
cdr3_aa: CASSSGLETQYF
cdr3_nt: TGTGCCAGCAGCTCCGGTCTGGAGACCCAGTACTTC

j_call: TRBJ1-4
clone_size: NA
d_call: NA
v_call: TRBV10-2
cdr3_aa: CASSEDSQEKLFF
cdr3_nt: TGCGCCAGCAGTGAGGACAGCCAGGAAAAACTGTTTTTT

j_call: TRBJ1-2
clone_size: few
d_call: NA
v_call: TRBV5-1
cdr3_aa: CASSLVQNYGYTF
cdr3_nt: TGCGCCAGCAGCTTGGTTCAGAACTATGGCTACACCTTC

j_call: TRBJ2-7
clone_size: few
d_call: NA
v_call: TRBV5-6
cdr3_aa: CASGAEHYEQYF
cdr3_nt: TGTGCCAGCGGAGCAGAGCATTACGAGCAGTACTTC

j_call: TRBJ1-1
clone_size: NA
d_call: NA
v_call: TRBV7-9
cdr3_aa: CASSQTGARTEAFF
cdr3_nt: TGTGCCAGCAGCCAAACTGGGGCGCGGACTGAAGCTTTCTTT

j_call: TRBJ1-2
clone_size: once
d_call: TRBD1
v_call: TRBV7-2
cdr3_aa: CASSWGTGVNYGYTF
cdr3_nt: TGTGCCAGCAGCTGGGGGACAGGAGTTAACTATGGCTACACCTTC

j_call: TRBJ1-6
clone_size: NA
d_call: TRBD1
v_call: TRBV6-5
cdr3_aa: CATSRDRGNSPLHF
cdr3_nt: TGTGCCACTTCCCGCGACAGGGGTAATTCACCCCTCCACTTT

j_call: TRBJ1-4
clone_size: NA
d_call: TRBD1
v_call: TRBV30
cdr3_aa: CAWIRQGSTNEKLFF
cdr3_nt: TGTGCCTGGATAAGACAGGGATCAACTAATGAAAAACTGTTTTTT

j_call: TRBJ1-4
clone_size: NA
d_call: NA
v_call: TRBV28
cdr3_aa: CASRRGTSGEKLFF
cdr3_nt: TGTGCCAGCAGACGCGGGACCTCGGGTGAAAAACTGTTTTTT

j_call: TRBJ1-2
clone_size: NA
d_call: TRBD1
v_call: TRBV19
cdr3_aa: CASSIQGARGYGYTF
cdr3_nt: TGTGCCAGTAGTATCCAGGGGGCCCGAGGCTATGGCTACACCTTC

j_call: TRBJ1-6
clone_size: NA
d_call: NA
v_call: TRBV4-1
cdr3_aa: CASSRGTENSPLHF
cdr3_nt: TGCGCCAGCAGCCGCGGGACGGAGAATTCACCCCTCCACTTT

j_call: TRBJ2-1
clone_size: NA
d_call: TRBD2
v_call: TRBV19
cdr3_aa: CASSIASGAHNEQFF
cdr3_nt: TGTGCCAGTAGTATCGCCAGCGGGGCGCACAATGAGCAGTTCTTC

j_call: TRBJ1-2
clone_size: NA
d_call: NA
v_call: TRBV5-4
cdr3_aa: CASRAEPGDYGYTF
cdr3_nt: TGTGCCAGCAGAGCGGAGCCGGGGGACTATGGCTACACCTTC

j_call: TRBJ1-2
clone_size: NA
d_call: NA
v_call: TRBV6-4
cdr3_aa: CASSDVGGSVYGYTF
cdr3_nt: TGTGCCAGCAGTGACGTTGGGGGGTCGGTCTATGGCTACACCTTC